This is a list of T cell receptor beta chains from one sample in a study of control samples from healthy donors and cancer patients. The data were produced by immunoSEQ multiplex PCR, yet TCRdb's version contains in-frame clones alone and is incomplete. This table has 65,000 to 95,000 clones, about 89% appearing once. Material for sequencing was blood. These receptors all stem from a man over 45 in good health. Both conserved end residues are part of each CDR3. Fields, in order: V gene, J gene, D gene, CDR3 length, clone size, CDR3 DNA, CDR3 protein. The D gene is left open where the match is weak. Expanded clones get a size class; other rows say once, few or many, or leave the size out.

v_call: TRBV11-1
j_call: TRBJ1-1
d_call: .
cdr3_length: 16
clone_size: .
cdr3_nt: TGTGCCAGCAGCTTACAAAGGGGACCCACTAACACTGAAGCTTTCTTT
cdr3_aa: CASSLQRGPTNTEAFF

v_call: TRBV5-5
j_call: TRBJ1-1
d_call: .
cdr3_length: 14
clone_size: .
cdr3_nt: TGTGCCAGCAGCCGGACAGTTTTGAACACTGAAGCTTTCTTT
cdr3_aa: CASSRTVLNTEAFF

v_call: TRBV6-2/TRBV6-3
j_call: TRBJ2-3
d_call: .
cdr3_length: 14
clone_size: .
cdr3_nt: TGTGCCAGCAGTTCGAGCGGCCTTCGCGATACGCAGTATTTT
cdr3_aa: CASSSSGLRDTQYF

v_call: TRBV9
j_call: TRBJ2-1
d_call: .
cdr3_length: 12
clone_size: once
cdr3_nt: TGTGCCAGCAGCACCCCCCCCAGTGAGCAGTTCTTC
cdr3_aa: CASSTPPSEQFF

v_call: TRBV4-3
j_call: TRBJ1-6
d_call: TRBD1
cdr3_length: 13
clone_size: .
cdr3_nt: TGCGCCAGCAGCCGCCTAACAGGGGAACCCCTCCACTTT
cdr3_aa: CASSRLTGEPLHF

v_call: TRBV19
j_call: TRBJ1-5
d_call: .
cdr3_length: 13
clone_size: .
cdr3_nt: TGTGCCGGACGAATCCATAGCAATCAGCCCCAGCATTTT
cdr3_aa: CAGRIHSNQPQHF

v_call: TRBV4-3
j_call: TRBJ1-4
d_call: TRBD1
cdr3_length: 15
clone_size: .
cdr3_nt: TGCGCCAGCAGCCAAGGCCAGACAGGGGATGAAAAACTGTTTTTT
cdr3_aa: CASSQGQTGDEKLFF

v_call: TRBV30
j_call: TRBJ2-3
d_call: .
cdr3_length: 13
clone_size: .
cdr3_nt: TGTGCCTGGAGCGCGGGTGCGACAGATACGCAGTATTTT
cdr3_aa: CAWSAGATDTQYF

v_call: TRBV3-1/TRBV3-2
j_call: TRBJ2-5
d_call: .
cdr3_length: 15
clone_size: .
cdr3_nt: TGTGCCAGCAGCCACTCCTGGGGGGAGGGGGTGACCCAGTACTTC
cdr3_aa: CASSHSWGEGVTQYF

v_call: TRBV9
j_call: TRBJ1-2
d_call: .
cdr3_length: 16
clone_size: .
cdr3_nt: TGTGCCAGCAGCGTGGGGGGAACAGATACTAACTATGGCTACACCTTC
cdr3_aa: CASSVGGTDTNYGYTF